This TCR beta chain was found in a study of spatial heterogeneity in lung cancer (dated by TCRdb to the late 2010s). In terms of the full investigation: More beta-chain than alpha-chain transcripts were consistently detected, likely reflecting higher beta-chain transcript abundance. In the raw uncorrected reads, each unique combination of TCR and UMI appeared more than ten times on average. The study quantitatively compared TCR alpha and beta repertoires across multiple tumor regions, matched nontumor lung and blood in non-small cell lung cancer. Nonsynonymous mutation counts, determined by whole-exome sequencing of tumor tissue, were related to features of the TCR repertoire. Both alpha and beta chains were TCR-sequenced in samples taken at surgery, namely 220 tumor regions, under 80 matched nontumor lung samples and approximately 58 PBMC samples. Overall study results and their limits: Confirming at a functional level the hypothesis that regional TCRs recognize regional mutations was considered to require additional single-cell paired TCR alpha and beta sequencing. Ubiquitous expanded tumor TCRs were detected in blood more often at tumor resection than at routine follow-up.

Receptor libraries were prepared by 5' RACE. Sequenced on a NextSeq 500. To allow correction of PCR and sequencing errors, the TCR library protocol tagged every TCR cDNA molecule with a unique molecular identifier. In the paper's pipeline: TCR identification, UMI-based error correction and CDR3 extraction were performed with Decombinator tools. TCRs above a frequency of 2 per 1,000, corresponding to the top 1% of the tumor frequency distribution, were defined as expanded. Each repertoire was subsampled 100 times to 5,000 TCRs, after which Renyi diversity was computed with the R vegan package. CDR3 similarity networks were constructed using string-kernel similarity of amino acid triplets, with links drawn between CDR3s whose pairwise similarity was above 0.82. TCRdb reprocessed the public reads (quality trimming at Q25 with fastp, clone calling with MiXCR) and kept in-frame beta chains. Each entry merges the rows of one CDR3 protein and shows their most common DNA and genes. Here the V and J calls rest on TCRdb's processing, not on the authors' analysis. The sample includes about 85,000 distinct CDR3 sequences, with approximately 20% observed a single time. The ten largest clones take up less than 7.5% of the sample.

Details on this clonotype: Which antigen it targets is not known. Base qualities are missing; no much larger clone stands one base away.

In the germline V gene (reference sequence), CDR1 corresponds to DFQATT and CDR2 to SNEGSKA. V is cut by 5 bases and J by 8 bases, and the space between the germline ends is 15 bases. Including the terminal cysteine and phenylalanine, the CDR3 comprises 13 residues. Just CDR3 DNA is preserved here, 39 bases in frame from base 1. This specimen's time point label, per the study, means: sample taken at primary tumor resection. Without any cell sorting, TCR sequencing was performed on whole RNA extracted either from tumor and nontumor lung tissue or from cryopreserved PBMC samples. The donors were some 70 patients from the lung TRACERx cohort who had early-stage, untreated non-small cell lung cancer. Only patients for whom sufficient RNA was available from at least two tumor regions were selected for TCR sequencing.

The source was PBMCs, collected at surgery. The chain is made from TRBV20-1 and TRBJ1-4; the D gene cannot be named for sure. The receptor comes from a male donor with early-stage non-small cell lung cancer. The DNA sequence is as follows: TGCAGTGCTCTAGGGTCTTTCGAGGAAAAACTGTTTTTT. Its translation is CSALGSFEEKLFF.